Sequencing of this T cell receptor beta chain was carried out in a study of cytomegalovirus exposure and HLA in healthy donors. Study at large: Among the approximately 370 donors who were genotyped, about 80% fell in the genetic ancestry cluster that is associated with self-reported Caucasian donors.

Germline assignment: CDR1 SNHLY and CDR2 FYNNEI. Losses at the gene ends were 5 bases for V and 0 bases for J; bases not matched to a gene: 1. The CDR3 is made up of 14 amino acids. PCR employed 60 Vbeta and 13 Jbeta primers. Some clones are missing from TCRdb's copy, which holds only in-frame ones; the method was immunoSEQ multiplex PCR. This table holds some 120,000 clones, around three quarters found once. Concerning this clone itself: Antigen unknown.

Study-wide findings and caveats: Rare TCR sequences predominated, though certain public TCRs were found in many donors. Later, TCR association rates were found to vary by HLA locus, highest for DRB1 and lowest for HLA-C.

J is TRBJ2-7 and V is TRBV2; 10 bases match TRBD2. Sequenced: PBMCs. The receptor was derived from a young woman in good health and CMV-seropositive. CDR3 coding DNA: TGTGCCAGCAGTCTAGCGGGGGCCTCCTACGAGCAGTACTTC. The encoded protein is CASSLAGASYEQYF.